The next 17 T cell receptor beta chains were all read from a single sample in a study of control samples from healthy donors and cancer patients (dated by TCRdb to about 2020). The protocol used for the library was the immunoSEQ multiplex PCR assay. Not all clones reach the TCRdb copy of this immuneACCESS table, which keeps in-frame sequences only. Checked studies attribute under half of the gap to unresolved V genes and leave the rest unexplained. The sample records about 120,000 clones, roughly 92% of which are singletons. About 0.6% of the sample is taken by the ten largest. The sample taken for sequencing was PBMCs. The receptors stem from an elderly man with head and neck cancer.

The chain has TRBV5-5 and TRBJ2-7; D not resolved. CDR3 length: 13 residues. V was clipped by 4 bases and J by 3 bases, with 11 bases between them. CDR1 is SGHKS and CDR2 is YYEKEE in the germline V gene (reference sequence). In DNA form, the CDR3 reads TGTGCCAGCAGCCCCTGGGAAGACTACGAGCAGTACTTC. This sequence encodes CASSPWEDYEQYF.

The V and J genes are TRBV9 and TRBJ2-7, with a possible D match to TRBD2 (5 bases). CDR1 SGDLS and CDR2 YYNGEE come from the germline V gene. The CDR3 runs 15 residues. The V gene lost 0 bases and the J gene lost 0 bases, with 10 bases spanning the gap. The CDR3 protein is CASSVGPSSSYEQYF. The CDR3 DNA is TGTGCCAGCAGCGTAGGGCCTAGCAGCTCCTACGAGCAGTACTTC.

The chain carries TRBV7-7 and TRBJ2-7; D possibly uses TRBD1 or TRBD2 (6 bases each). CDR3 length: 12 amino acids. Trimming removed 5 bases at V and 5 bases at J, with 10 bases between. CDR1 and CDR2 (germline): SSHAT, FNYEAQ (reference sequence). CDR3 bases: TGTGCCAGCAGCGGAGGGGGGAACGAGCAGTACTTC. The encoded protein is CASSGGGNEQYF.

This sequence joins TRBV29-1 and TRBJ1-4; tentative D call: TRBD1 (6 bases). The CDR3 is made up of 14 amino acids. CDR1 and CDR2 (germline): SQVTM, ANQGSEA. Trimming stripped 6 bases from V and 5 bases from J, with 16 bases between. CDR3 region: CSVANREDNEKLFF. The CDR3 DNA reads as TGCAGCGTCGCCAACAGGGAGGACAATGAAAAACTGTTTTTT. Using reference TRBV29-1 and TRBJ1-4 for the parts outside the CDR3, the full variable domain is SAVISQKPSRDICQRGTSLTIQCQVDSQVTMMFWYRQQPGQSLTLIATANQGSEATYESGFVIDKFPISRPNLTFSTLTVSNMSPEDSSIYLCSVANREDNEKLFFGSGTQLSVL.

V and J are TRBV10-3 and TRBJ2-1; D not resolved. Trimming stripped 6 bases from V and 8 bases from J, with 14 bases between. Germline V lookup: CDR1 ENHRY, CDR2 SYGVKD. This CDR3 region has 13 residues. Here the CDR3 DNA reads TGTGCCATCAGGGGCGTTAGCCTGGATGAGCAGTTCTTC. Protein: CAIRGVSLDEQFF.

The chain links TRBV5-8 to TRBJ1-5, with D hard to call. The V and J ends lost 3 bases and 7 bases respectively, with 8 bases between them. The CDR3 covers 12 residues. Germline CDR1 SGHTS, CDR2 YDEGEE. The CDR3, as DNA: TGTGCCAGCAGCTCCGCATACCAGCCCCAGCATTTT. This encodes CASSSAYQPQHF.

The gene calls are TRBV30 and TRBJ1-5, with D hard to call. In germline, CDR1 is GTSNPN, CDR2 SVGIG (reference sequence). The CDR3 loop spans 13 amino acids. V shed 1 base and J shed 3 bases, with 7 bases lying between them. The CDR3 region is CAWSEQTNQPQHF. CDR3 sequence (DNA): TGTGCCTGGAGTGAACAGACCAATCAGCCCCAGCATTTT. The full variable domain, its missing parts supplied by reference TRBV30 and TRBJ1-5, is SQTIHQWPATLVQPVGSPLSLECTVEGTSNPNLYWYRQAAGRGLQLLFYSVGIGQISSEVPQNLSASRPQDRQFILSSKKLLLSDSGFYLCAWSEQTNQPQHFGDGTRLSIL.

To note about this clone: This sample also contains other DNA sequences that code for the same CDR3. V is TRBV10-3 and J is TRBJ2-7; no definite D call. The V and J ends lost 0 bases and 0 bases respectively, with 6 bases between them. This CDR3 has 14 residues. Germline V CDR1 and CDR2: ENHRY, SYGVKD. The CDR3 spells CAISESGSSYEQYF. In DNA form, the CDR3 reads TGTGCCATCAGTGAGTCGGGCAGCTCCTACGAGCAGTACTTC.

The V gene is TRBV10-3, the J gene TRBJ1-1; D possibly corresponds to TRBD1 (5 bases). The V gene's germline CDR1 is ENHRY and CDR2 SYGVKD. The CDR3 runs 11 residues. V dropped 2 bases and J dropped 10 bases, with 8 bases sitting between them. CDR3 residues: CAISERGGAFF. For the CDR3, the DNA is TGTGCCATCAGTGAGCGGGGGGGAGCTTTCTTT.

The CDR3 DNA reads as TGTGCCATGGAGGGGTGGTCGGGGGAAATTGGCTACACCTTC. This encodes CAMEGWSGEIGYTF. The V and J genes are TRBV5-4 and TRBJ1-2; D is possibly TRBD1 (5 bases). Trimming took 9 bases from V and 7 from J, leaving 22 bases between them. The CDR3 sequence is 14 residues long. The germline V gene encodes CDR1 SGHNT and CDR2 YYREEE (reference sequence).

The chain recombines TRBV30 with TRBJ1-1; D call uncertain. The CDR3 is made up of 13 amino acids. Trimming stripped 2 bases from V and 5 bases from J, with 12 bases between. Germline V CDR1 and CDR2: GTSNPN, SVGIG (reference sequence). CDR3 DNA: TGTGCCTGGAGTCAGGCCCTCAGGACTGAAGCTTTCTTT. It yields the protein CAWSQALRTEAFF.

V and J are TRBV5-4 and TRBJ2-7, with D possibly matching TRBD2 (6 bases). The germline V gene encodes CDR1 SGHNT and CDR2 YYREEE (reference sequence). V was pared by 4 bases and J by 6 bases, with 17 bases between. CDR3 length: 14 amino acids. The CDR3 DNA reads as TGTGCCAGCAGCCCGGAGGGGTTCTCACGCGAGCAGTACTTC. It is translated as CASSPEGFSREQYF. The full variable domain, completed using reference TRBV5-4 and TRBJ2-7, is ETGVTQSPTHLIKTRGQQVTLRCSSQSGHNTVSWYQQALGQGPQFIFQYYREEENGRGNFPPRFSGLQFPNYSSELNVNALELDDSALYLCASSPEGFSREQYFGPGTRLTVT.

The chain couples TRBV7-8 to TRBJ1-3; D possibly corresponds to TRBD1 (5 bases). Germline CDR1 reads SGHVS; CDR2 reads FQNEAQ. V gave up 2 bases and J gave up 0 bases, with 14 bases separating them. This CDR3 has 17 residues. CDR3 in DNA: TGTGCCAGCAGCTTACAGGGCAGAACCGACTCTGGAAACACCATATATTTT. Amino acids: CASSLQGRTDSGNTIYF.

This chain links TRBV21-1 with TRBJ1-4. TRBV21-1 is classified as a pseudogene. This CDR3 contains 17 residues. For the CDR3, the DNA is TGTGCCAGCAGCAAAGTGGGGGGTGGGCCACAAGGGGAAAAACTGTTTTTT. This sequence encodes CASSKVGGGPQGEKLFF.

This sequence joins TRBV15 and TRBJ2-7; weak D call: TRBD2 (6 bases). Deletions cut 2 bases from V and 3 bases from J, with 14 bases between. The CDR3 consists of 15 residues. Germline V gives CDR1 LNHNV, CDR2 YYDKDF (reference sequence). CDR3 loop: CATSRPGGENYEQYF. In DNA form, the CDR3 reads TGTGCCACCAGCAGACCCGGGGGAGAGAACTACGAGCAGTACTTC.

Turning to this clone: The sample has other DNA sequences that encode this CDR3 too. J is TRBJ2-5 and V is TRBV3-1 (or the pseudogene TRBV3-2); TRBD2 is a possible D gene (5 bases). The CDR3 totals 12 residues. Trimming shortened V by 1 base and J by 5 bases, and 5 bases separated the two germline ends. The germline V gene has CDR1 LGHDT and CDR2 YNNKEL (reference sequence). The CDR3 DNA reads TGTGCCAGCAGCCAAGGAGGGGAGACCCAGTACTTC. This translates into CASSQGGETQYF.

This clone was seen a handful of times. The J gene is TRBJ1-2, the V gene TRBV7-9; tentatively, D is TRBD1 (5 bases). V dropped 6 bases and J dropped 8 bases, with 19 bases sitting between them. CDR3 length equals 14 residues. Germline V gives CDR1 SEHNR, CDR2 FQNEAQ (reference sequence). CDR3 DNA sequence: TGTGCCAGCAGGACTACGGACATCGGTGGAGGCTACACCTTC. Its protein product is CASRTTDIGGGYTF.